This TCR beta chain was recorded in a study of blood T cell repertoires in COVID-19. Looking at the study overall: Collection of acute and convalescent COVID-19 samples took place in the United States, Italy and Spain. Sample material is recorded as cDNA or gDNA derived from T cells, B-cell-depleted T cells, or PBMCs.

Germline assignment: CDR1 SGHVS and CDR2 FNYEAQ. V was clipped by 2 bases and J by 1 base; unmatched bases: 7. The CDR3 is 16 amino acids. Here immunoSEQ multiplex PCR was the method, and the copy in TCRdb shows in-frame clones only, minus some. Among about 180,000 clones listed, nearly 90% were seen once. The material sequenced was peripheral blood. The source of this sequence is a man in his late teens or twenties who had recovered from COVID-19. The chain uses TRBV7-6 and TRBJ2-7; TRBD2 matches 8 bases. This chain's CDR3 is CASSLMAGGRSYEQYF. CDR3 nucleotide sequence: TGTGCCAGCAGCTTAATGGCGGGCGGGAGGTCCTACGAGCAGTACTTC. Variable domain in full (rest from reference TRBV7-6 and TRBJ2-7): GAGVSQSPRYKVTKRGQDVALRCDPISGHVSLYWYRQALGQGPEFLTYFNYEAQQDKSGLPNDRFSAERPEGSISTLTIQRTEQRDSAMYRCASSLMAGGRSYEQYFGPGTRLTVT.